The T cell receptor (beta chain) described here comes from a study of T cells after yellow fever vaccination. Points from the study as a whole: Post-booster reappearance was seen for most primary-vaccination clones (96% CD4, around 91% CD8). Shared CD4/CD8 clonotypes were a small share, likely from convergent recombination. Abundant clonotypes (contaminants from the bulk population) could be present in FACS-sorted repertoires. The secondary response peaked faster, at day 5 versus 15, but was weaker.

MiXCR, run by TCRdb on the 5' RACE reads, gives a single entry per CDR3 protein. The profile shows a few hundred thousand distinct CDR3 sequences, about 4% of them singletons. This clonotype was detected many times. What it binds is unknown. Trimming removed 3 bases from V and 1 base from J; junction bases left unmatched: 8. The CDR3 loop spans 16 amino acids. Germline-derived CDR1 and CDR2 are SGHRS and YFSETQ. This clonotype was sampled from a man aged 18 to 29 who received the YFV17D yellow fever vaccine. The source was PBMCs, collected 5 days after the yellow fever booster vaccination. V usage is TRBV5-1 and J usage is TRBJ2-5; 8 nucleotides agree with TRBD1. The chain's CDR3 is CASSSARGHSQETQYF. CDR3 nucleotides: TGCGCCAGCAGCTCGGCCAGGGGGCACTCCCAAGAGACCCAGTACTTC.